This record covers a single T cell receptor (beta chain). The record originates from a study of blood T cell repertoires in COVID-19. As for the study in general: The United States, Italy and Spain were the sources of the acute and convalescent COVID-19 samples. T cells, B-cell-depleted T cells, or PBMCs provided the cDNA or gDNA that served as material.

Study processing details: Cell counts per sample came from amplifying reference gene primers. TCRdb's copy holds only in-frame clones and misses some; the assay was immunoSEQ multiplex PCR. From that table come the V and J calls and clone size; the DNA was used to work out D and trimming. The table shows around 270,000 clones, with roughly 86% occurring only once. Germline CDR1 reads DFQATT; CDR2 reads SNEGSKA (reference sequence). V was trimmed by 0 bases and J by 5 bases, leaving 5 bases between them. The CDR3 has 11 amino acids. This TCR was sampled from a woman aged 50 to 65 with acute or convalescent COVID-19. Sequencing was performed on peripheral blood. The chain combines TRBV20-1 with TRBJ2-7; D unresolved. The CDR3 reads CSARDPNEQYF. CDR3 bases: TGCAGTGCTAGAGATCCCAACGAGCAGTACTTC.